These 13 T cell receptor beta chains were all obtained from the same sample, sequenced in a study of cytomegalovirus exposure and HLA in healthy donors. The PCR employed 60 Vbeta primers together with 13 Jbeta primers. Produced via immunoSEQ multiplex PCR; TCRdb's table is partial and in-frame only. Here the sample spans about 130,000 clones, roughly 9% being singletons. Sequencing was performed on PBMCs. These receptor sequences come from a woman aged 40 to 49 in good health and CMV-seropositive.

The chain has TRBV5-1 and TRBJ2-1; D is perhaps TRBD2 (7 bases). In germline, CDR1 is SGHRS, CDR2 YFSETQ. The CDR3 spans 15 residues. Trimming shortened V by 5 bases and J by 0 bases, and 12 bases separated the two germline ends. CDR3 in amino acids: CASSRGANSYNEQFF. CDR3 bases: TGCGCCAGCAGTCGGGGGGCCAACTCCTACAATGAGCAGTTCTTC.

CDR3 residues: CASSVSSGSARLNTEAFF. DNA for the CDR3: TGTGCCAGCAGCGTATCCTCCGGGTCCGCGCGTCTGAACACTGAAGCTTTCTTT. J is TRBJ1-1 and V is TRBV9; D not certain. CDR3 size: 18 residues. V shed 1 base and J shed 0 bases, with 19 bases lying between them. CDR1 SGDLS and CDR2 YYNGEE come from the germline V gene.

The genes are TRBV7-9 and TRBJ2-3, with D maybe TRBD2 (6 bases). CDR1 and CDR2 (germline): SEHNR, FQNEAQ (reference sequence). Trimming shortened V by 5 bases and J by 5 bases, and 11 bases separated the two germline ends. The CDR3 extends over 13 amino acids. The CDR3 spells CASSGGTVDTQYF. DNA of the CDR3: TGTGCCAGCAGCGGGGGGACGGTAGATACGCAGTATTTT.

The CDR3 is CASSLAGQGTRELFF. The CDR3 coding sequence is TGTGCCAGCAGCTTAGCAGGACAGGGGACCCGGGAGCTGTTTTTT. The rearrangement links TRBV7-9 to TRBJ2-2, with 9 bases aligning to TRBD1. The CDR3 extends over 15 amino acids. CDR1 is SEHNR, CDR2 FQNEAQ, per germline (reference sequence). J was trimmed by 9 bases and V by 0 bases; bases with no gene match: 5.

In this sample, this clone turned up a few times. The rearrangement links TRBV7-7 to TRBJ2-3, with D possibly TRBD2 on 6 matching bases. The V gene lost 4 bases and the J gene lost 0 bases, with 11 bases spanning the gap. Germline V CDR1 and CDR2: SSHAT, FNYEAQ (reference sequence). CDR3 size: 15 residues. As DNA, the CDR3 is TGTGCCAGCAGCTATAGCGGCCTTAGCACAGATACGCAGTATTTT. It encodes CASSYSGLSTDTQYF.

The chain carries TRBV5-4 and TRBJ1-1; 8 positions agree with TRBD1. The CDR3 consists of 16 residues. CDR1 is SGHNT, CDR2 YYREEE, per germline (reference sequence). V lost 2 bases, J lost 6 bases, and 12 bases stayed unmatched. The CDR3 DNA follows: TGTGCCAGCAGCTTTGAGGGGGCCAGGGGGCATGCTGAAGCTTTCTTT. Its protein product is CASSFEGARGHAEAFF.

This clone was counted a few times. CDR3 amino acids: CATSWANTEAFF. The CDR3 DNA follows: TGTGCCACCAGCTGGGCGAACACTGAAGCTTTCTTT. The rearrangement uses TRBV15 and TRBJ1-1, with D unclear. CDR1 is LNHNV and CDR2 is YYDKDF in the germline V gene (reference sequence). The CDR3 covers 12 residues. V was trimmed by 5 bases and J by 1 base, leaving 5 bases between them.

CDR3 loop: CASSLRGLAGGSSYNEQFF. DNA of the CDR3: TGTGCCAGCAGCTTAAGGGGCCTAGCGGGGGGGAGCTCCTACAATGAGCAGTTCTTC. The gene calls are TRBV11-2 and TRBJ2-1, with 12 bases matching TRBD2. Germline V gives CDR1 SGHAT, CDR2 FQNNGV. After removal of 2 bases from V and 0 bases from J, the junction contained 8 bases not matched to a gene. The CDR3 sequence is 19 residues long.

This clone was counted between two and nine times. The chain has TRBV5-8 and TRBJ1-5; 7 bases line up with TRBD1. V lost 4 bases to trimming and J lost 4 bases; unmatched junction nucleotides: 8. Germline V lookup: CDR1 SGHTS, CDR2 YDEGEE. CDR3 length: 15 residues. CDR3 DNA: TGTGCCAGCAGCCGATGGGACAGCTTAAATCAGCCCCAGCATTTT. This sequence encodes CASSRWDSLNQPQHF. Complete variable domain (other parts from reference TRBV5-8 and TRBJ1-5): EAGVTQSPTHLIKTRGQQATLRCSPISGHTSVYWYQQALGLGLQFLLWYDEGEERNRGNFPPRFSGRQFPNYSSELNVNALELEDSALYLCASSRWDSLNQPQHFGDGTRLSIL.

This sequence joins TRBV7-9 and TRBJ1-1, with 8 bases lining up with TRBD1. With V trimmed by 2 bases and J by 4 bases, 9 bases remained unmatched. Germline lookup yields CDR1 SEHNR and CDR2 FQNEAQ (reference sequence). CDR3 size: 16 residues. CDR3 coding DNA: TGTGCCAGCAGCTTACCCGACAGGGGTGGAGGCACTGAAGCTTTCTTT. Protein sequence: CASSLPDRGGGTEAFF.

The chain has TRBV11-3 and TRBJ2-7, with D possibly TRBD2 on 6 matching bases. The CDR3 covers 13 residues. Germline-derived CDR1 and CDR2 are SGHNT and YENEEA. The V end lost 4 bases, the J end lost 6 bases, and 13 bases lay between the germline ends. The CDR3: CASSSDLGGEQYF. Here the CDR3 DNA reads TGTGCCAGCAGCTCCGACTTGGGGGGCGAGCAGTACTTC. The full variable domain, rest sourced from reference TRBV11-3 and TRBJ2-7, is EAGVVQSPRYKIIEKKQPVAFWCNPISGHNTLYWYLQNLGQGPELLIRYENEEAVDDSQLPKDRFSAERLKGVDSTLKIQPAELGDSAVYLCASSSDLGGEQYFGPGTRLTVT.

This clone turned up a few times. The rearrangement uses TRBV19 and TRBJ1-3, with D possibly matching TRBD1 (5 bases). From germline, CDR1 is LNHDA and CDR2 SQIVND (reference sequence). This CDR3 has 16 residues. V was clipped by 0 bases and J by 0 bases, with 9 bases between them. The CDR3 is CASSIDQGHSGNTIYF. CDR3 in DNA: TGTGCCAGTAGTATAGATCAAGGACACTCTGGAAACACCATATATTTT. Supplemented by reference TRBV19 and TRBJ1-3, the full variable domain reads DGGITQSPKYLFRKEGQNVTLSCEQNLNHDAMYWYRQDPGQGLRLIYYSQIVNDFQKGDIAEGYSVSREKKESFPLTVTSAQKNPTAFYLCASSIDQGHSGNTIYFGEGSWLTVV.

The J gene is TRBJ2-1, the V gene TRBV7-6; D ambiguous. The CDR3 spans 14 residues. CDR1 SGHVS and CDR2 FNYEAQ come from the germline V gene. The germline V and J ends were trimmed by 6 bases and 1 base, with 10 bases remaining between them. The DNA of the CDR3 is TGTGCCAGCAGTTCTACAGATTCCTACAATGAGCAGTTCTTC. The encoded protein is CASSSTDSYNEQFF.